The 2 T cell receptor beta chains listed next were all sequenced from one sample in a study of T cell responses to AZD1222 COVID-19 vaccine. Libraries were prepared by immunoSEQ multiplex PCR; TCRdb keeps only in-frame clonotypes and omits some of them. The sample includes roughly 87,000 clones, 89% of them seen just once. The sample was peripheral blood, taken 28 days after the second AZD1222 dose. The source is an adult who received the AZD1222 COVID-19 vaccine.

This chain uses TRBV5-1 with TRBJ2-1; 14 bases are a match to TRBD2. Germline trimming cut 7 bases from V and 7 bases from J; bases unmatched to any gene: 10. This CDR3 is 16 amino acids long. Germline CDR1 is SGHRS and CDR2 is YFSETQ. The DNA of the CDR3 is TGCGCCAGCTCCCAGACTAGCGGGGGGGCATGGAATGAGCAGTTCTTC. This sequence encodes CASSQTSGGAWNEQFF.

The rearrangement joins TRBV9 to TRBJ1-5; the D is unclear. The CDR3 consists of 14 residues. CDR1 and CDR2 from the germline V gene are SGDLS and YYNGEE. Between the trimmed V and J ends, which lost 3 bases and 11 bases, there was a span of 18 bases. CDR3 sequence reads: CASSAREGGGTQHF. For the CDR3, the DNA is TGTGCCAGCAGCGCGAGAGAGGGTGGAGGTACCCAGCATTTT. Full variable domain (outside the CDR3, taken from reference TRBV9 and TRBJ1-5): DSGVTQTPKHLITATGQRVTLRCSPRSGDLSVYWYQQSLDQGLQFLIQYYNGEERAKGNILERFSAQQFPDLHSELNLSSLELGDSALYFCASSAREGGGTQHFGDGTRLSIL.